Each of the 9 T cell receptor beta chains below was sequenced from the same sample in a study of PD-L1 blockade in urothelial cancer (dated by TCRdb to 2016 to 2017). The library relied on the immunoSEQ multiplex PCR assay. In its TCRdb copy, this immuneACCESS table keeps in-frame sequences only and misses some clones. Where compared with another copy, unresolved V genes explain less than half of these, and the others have no known cause. For this sample the table gives roughly 56,000 clones, of which roughly 82% were detected only once. The ten largest make up 4.5% of the sample. The sample here was PBMCs, taken around atezolizumab (anti-PD-L1) treatment. These receptors were collected from a man aged 65 to 85 with urothelial cancer.

The genes are TRBV30 and TRBJ2-7, with D possibly TRBD2 on 6 matching bases. Trimming left V 1 base short and J 3 bases short, with 10 bases between. Germline assignment: CDR1 GTSNPN and CDR2 SVGIG (reference sequence). The CDR3 totals 13 residues. The DNA for the CDR3 is TGTGCCTGGAGTGAAAGACTAGGCTACGAGCAGTACTTC. It translates to CAWSERLGYEQYF.

The genes are TRBV5-4 and TRBJ2-5; D gene uncertain. The V gene lost 4 bases and the J gene lost 5 bases, with 12 bases spanning the gap. Germline values: CDR1 SGHNT, CDR2 YYREEE (reference sequence). The length of the CDR3 is 13 residues. CDR3 protein: CASSPLKRETQYF. CDR3 coding DNA: TGTGCCAGCAGCCCACTAAAGAGGGAGACCCAGTACTTC.

The chain employs TRBV9 and TRBJ2-3; 9 bases fit TRBD2. Germline CDR1 is SGDLS and CDR2 is YYNGEE. The length of the CDR3 is 14 residues. With V trimmed by 4 bases and J by 0 bases, 0 bases remained unmatched. The CDR3 sequence: CASSTSGSTDTQYF. CDR3 nucleotide sequence: TGTGCCAGCAGCACTAGCGGGAGCACAGATACGCAGTATTTT.

V is TRBV25-1 and J is TRBJ1-2, with TRBD1 identical over 7 bases. Losses at the gene ends were 6 bases for V and 8 bases for J; bases not matched to a gene: 9. Germline V gene sequence: CDR1 MGHDK, CDR2 SYGVNS. This CDR3 is 13 amino acids long. The CDR3 spells CASRQGGISGYTF. DNA for the CDR3: TGTGCCAGCAGGCAGGGGGGAATTTCCGGCTACACCTTC.

This sequence joins TRBV6-1 and TRBJ2-2, with a possible D match to TRBD1 (6 bases). The CDR3 spans 18 residues. Trimming took 0 bases from V and 0 from J, leaving 14 bases between them. From germline, CDR1 is MNHNS and CDR2 SASEGT. This chain's CDR3 is CASSEALFGGPNTGELFF. CDR3 DNA sequence: TGTGCCAGCAGTGAAGCCCTGTTTGGGGGCCCGAACACCGGGGAGCTGTTTTTT.

This chain joins TRBV2 and TRBJ2-7; TRBD2 aligns across 10 bases. The CDR3 extends over 16 amino acids. In germline, CDR1 is SNHLY, CDR2 FYNNEI. V was pared by 5 bases and J by 4 bases, with 11 bases of the junction left unmatched. The CDR3 coding sequence is TGTGCCAGCAGTTTACAAAGCGGGAGGGCCCTATACGAGCAGTACTTC. Protein product: CASSLQSGRALYEQYF.

J is TRBJ1-3 and V is TRBV18, with TRBD1 matching over 7 bases. The CDR3 totals 15 residues. Germline trimming cut 6 bases from V and 0 bases from J; bases unmatched to any gene: 5. CDR1 and CDR2 (germline): KGHSH, LQKENI. This CDR3 is CASSYGQASGNTIYF. CDR3 sequence (DNA): TGTGCCAGCTCCTACGGACAGGCCTCTGGAAACACCATATATTTT.

The J gene is TRBJ1-1, the V gene TRBV6-1, with 9 positions matching TRBD1. J gave up 8 bases and V 8 bases, and 9 bases lay outside the gene matches. The CDR3 covers 13 residues. In germline, CDR1 is MNHNS, CDR2 SASEGT. CDR3 DNA: TGTGCCAGCGGGTTTACAGGGGGCGGAGAAGCTTTCTTT. Protein sequence: CASGFTGGGEAFF.

Details on this clone: This sample includes further DNA sequences coding for the same CDR3. The CDR3 loop reads CASSSWTSGSYEQYF. The CDR3 DNA is TGTGCCAGCAGCTCCTGGACTAGCGGGAGCTACGAGCAGTACTTC. The V call is TRBV11-2, the J call TRBJ2-7, with 13 bases fitting TRBD2. This CDR3 contains 15 residues. Germline assignment: CDR1 SGHAT and CDR2 FQNNGV. V gave up 4 bases and J gave up 3 bases; unmatched junction bases: 3. Complete variable domain (other parts from reference TRBV11-2 and TRBJ2-7): EAGVAQSPRYKIIEKRQSVAFWCNPISGHATLYWYQQILGQGPKLLIQFQNNGVVDDSQLPKDRFSAERLKGVDSTLKIQPAKLEDSAVYLCASSSWTSGSYEQYFGPGTRLTVT.